This T cell receptor (beta chain) was retrieved from a study of control samples from healthy donors and cancer patients. Generated by immunoSEQ multiplex PCR, the TCRdb table keeps only in-frame clones and is missing some. Among around 110,000 clones listed, about 88% were seen once. There are 12 residues in the CDR3. V was clipped by 5 bases and J by 6 bases; unmatched bases: 4. CDR1 and CDR2 from the germline V gene are SGHNT and YENEEA. The V gene is TRBV11-3, the J gene TRBJ2-7, with TRBD2 identical over 7 bases. This receptor was identified in a woman in her 70s in good health. The sequenced sample consisted of blood. Here the CDR3 DNA reads TGTGCCAGCAGCCCGCCGGGGGGCGAGCAGTACTTC. Protein sequence: CASSPPGGEQYF.